This passage covers 12 T cell receptor beta chains from one sample sequenced in a study of cytomegalovirus exposure and HLA in healthy donors. Profiled with immunoSEQ multiplex PCR; TCRdb holds only in-frame clones, not every one. The data contain about 60,000 clones, 90% to 95% of them singletons. Sequenced input: PBMCs. The receptors were sampled from a woman younger than 35 in good health and CMV-seronegative.

V usage is TRBV7-8 and J usage is TRBJ2-7, with TRBD1 matching over 7 bases. Germline-derived CDR1 and CDR2 are SGHVS and FQNEAQ. The CDR3 length is 12 residues. The J segment lost 6 bases and the V segment lost 5 bases, leaving 4 bases of the junction unmatched. Here the CDR3 DNA reads TGTGCCAGCAGCCTACAGGGGCTCGAGCAGTACGTC. It specifies CASSLQGLEQYV.

The table lists this clone with a count of one. The V and J genes are TRBV5-1 and TRBJ2-3, with a tentative D call TRBD2 (5 bases). Trimming cost V 5 bases and J 0 bases, with 13 bases left between them. This CDR3 has 15 residues. CDR1 is SGHRS, CDR2 YFSETQ, per germline. CDR3 bases: TGCGCCAGCAGGCAGGACTGGTCTAGCACAGATACGCAGTATTTT. Protein: CASRQDWSSTDTQYF.

V gene TRBV27 combines with J gene TRBJ1-2, with TRBD1 matching over 8 bases. The germline CDR1 and CDR2 sequences are MNHEY and SMNVEV (reference sequence). V gave up 4 bases and J gave up 5 bases; unmatched junction bases: 9. This CDR3 is 15 amino acids long. The CDR3 protein is CASSSAGQGLYGYTF. CDR3 bases: TGTGCCAGCAGTTCCGCAGGACAGGGATTGTATGGCTACACCTTC.

V and J are TRBV5-1 and TRBJ1-4; D not certain. V dropped 0 bases and J dropped 5 bases, with 11 bases sitting between them. This CDR3 region has 15 residues. From germline, CDR1 is SGHRS and CDR2 YFSETQ. CDR3 coding DNA: TGCGCCAGCAGCTTGGAGGCAGGTGCAAATGAAAAACTGTTTTTT. It yields the protein CASSLEAGANEKLFF. Full variable domain (outside the CDR3, taken from reference TRBV5-1 and TRBJ1-4): KAGVTQTPRYLIKTRGQQVTLSCSPISGHRSVSWYQQTPGQGLQFLFEYFSETQRNKGNFPGRFSGRQFSNSRSEMNVSTLELGDSALYLCASSLEAGANEKLFFGSGTQLSVL.

V and J are TRBV6-5 and TRBJ2-2, with TRBD2 identical over 10 bases. CDR3 length equals 16 residues. Germline CDR1 and CDR2: MNHEY and SVGAGI. Germline trimming cut 4 bases from V and 3 bases from J; bases unmatched to any gene: 5. The CDR3 nucleotides read TGTGCCAGCAGTTTTAGCGGGAGGTTAGACACCGGGGAGCTGTTTTTT. It is translated as CASSFSGRLDTGELFF.

The V call is TRBV10-3, the J call TRBJ2-7; D might be TRBD1 (5 bases). V lost 7 bases to trimming and J lost 1 base, with 11 bases between them. The CDR3 contains 13 residues. Per the germline V gene, CDR1 is ENHRY and CDR2 is SYGVKD. The CDR3 region is CAIKQDKSYEQYF. CDR3 sequence (DNA): TGTGCCATCAAACAGGACAAGTCCTACGAGCAGTACTTC.

This clone was observed a single time. The chain joins TRBV9 to TRBJ2-1, with D unresolved. CDR3 length equals 14 residues. From germline, CDR1 is SGDLS and CDR2 YYNGEE. Trimming took 7 bases from V and 4 from J, leaving 15 bases between them. The CDR3 protein is CASPPELLYNEQFF. In DNA, the CDR3 is TGTGCCAGCCCCCCCGAACTCCTATACAATGAGCAGTTCTTC.

This clone occurred once. The rearrangement links TRBV6-4 to TRBJ2-3, with 11 nucleotides matching TRBD2. V lost 4 bases to trimming and J lost 0 bases; unmatched junction nucleotides: 0. The CDR3 spans 15 residues. The germline CDR1 and CDR2 sequences are MRHNA and SNTAGT. The DNA of the CDR3 is TGTGCCAGCAGTGGACTAGCGGGGAGCACAGATACGCAGTATTTT. This encodes CASSGLAGSTDTQYF.

The chain is built from TRBV5-4 and TRBJ2-7; 8 bases map to TRBD1. Trimming at V came to 5 bases and at J to 0 bases, leaving 10 bases not matched to a gene. The CDR3 is 16 residues long. Per germline, CDR1 SGHNT and CDR2 YYREEE (reference sequence). The CDR3 DNA follows: TGTGCCAGCAGTGAAGGGGACAGGCCCTTCTCCTACGAGCAGTACGTC. Amino acids: CASSEGDRPFSYEQYV.

This chain joins TRBV5-3 and TRBJ2-3; D may be TRBD2 (5 bases). TRBV5-3 is identified as an open reading frame with a role that is uncertain. CDR3 length equals 14 residues. Trimming took 0 bases from V and 2 from J, leaving 7 bases between them. The CDR3 spells CARSLVSVTDTQYF. CDR3 nucleotides: TGTGCCAGAAGCTTGGTTAGCGTCACAGATACGCAGTATTTT.

The chain carries TRBV6-5 and TRBJ2-4; D may be TRBD1 (5 bases). The CDR3 is 15 residues long. Germline CDR1 is MNHEY and CDR2 is SVGAGI. V was clipped by 5 bases and J by 0 bases, with 11 bases between them. Here the CDR3 reads CASSTRERAKNIQYF. The CDR3 DNA follows: TGTGCCAGCAGTACCAGGGAAAGAGCCAAAAACATTCAGTACTTC.

The chain recombines TRBV5-1 with TRBJ2-1; TRBD2 agrees at 16 bases. V dropped 7 bases and J dropped 10; count of bases not matched to a gene: 8. The CDR3 is made up of 15 amino acids. CDR1 is SGHRS, CDR2 YFSETQ, per germline. CDR3: CASLGTSGRANEQFF. The CDR3 nucleotides are TGCGCCAGCCTAGGGACTAGCGGGAGGGCGAACGAGCAGTTCTTC.